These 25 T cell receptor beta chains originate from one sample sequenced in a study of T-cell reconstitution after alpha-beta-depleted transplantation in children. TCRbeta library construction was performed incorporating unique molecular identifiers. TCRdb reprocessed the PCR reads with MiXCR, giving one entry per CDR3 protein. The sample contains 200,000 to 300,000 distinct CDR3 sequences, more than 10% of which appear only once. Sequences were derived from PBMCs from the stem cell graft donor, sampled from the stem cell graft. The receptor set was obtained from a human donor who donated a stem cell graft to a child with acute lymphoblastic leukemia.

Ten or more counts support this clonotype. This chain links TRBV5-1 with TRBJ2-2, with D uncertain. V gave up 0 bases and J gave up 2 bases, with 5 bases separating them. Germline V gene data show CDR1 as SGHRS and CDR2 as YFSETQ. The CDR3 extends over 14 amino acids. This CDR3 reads CASSLGHNTGELFF. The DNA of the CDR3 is TGCGCCAGCAGCTTGGGGCATAACACCGGGGAGCTGTTTTTT.

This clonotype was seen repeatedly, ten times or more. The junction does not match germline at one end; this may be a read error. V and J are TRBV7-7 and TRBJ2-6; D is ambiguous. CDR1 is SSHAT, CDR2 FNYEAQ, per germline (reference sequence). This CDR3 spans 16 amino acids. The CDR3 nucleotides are TGTGCTAGCAGCCTCGGGCCTTCATCTGGGGCCAACGTCCTGACTTTC. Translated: CASSLGPSSGANVLTF.

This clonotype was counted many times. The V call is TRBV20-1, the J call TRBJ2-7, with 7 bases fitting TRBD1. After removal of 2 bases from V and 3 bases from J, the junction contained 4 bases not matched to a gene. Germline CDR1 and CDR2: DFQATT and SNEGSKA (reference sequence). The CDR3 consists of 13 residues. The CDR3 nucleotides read TGCAGTGCTAGATGGGGACAGTACTACGAGCAGTACTTC. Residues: CSARWGQYYEQYF.

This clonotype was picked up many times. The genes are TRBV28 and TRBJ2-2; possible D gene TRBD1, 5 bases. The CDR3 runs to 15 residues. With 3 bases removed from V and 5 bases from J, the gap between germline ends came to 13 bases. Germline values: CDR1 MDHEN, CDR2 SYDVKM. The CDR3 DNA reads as TGTGCCAGCAGTTTGTTTCAGGGAAAAACCGGGGAGCTGTTTTTT. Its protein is CASSLFQGKTGELFF.

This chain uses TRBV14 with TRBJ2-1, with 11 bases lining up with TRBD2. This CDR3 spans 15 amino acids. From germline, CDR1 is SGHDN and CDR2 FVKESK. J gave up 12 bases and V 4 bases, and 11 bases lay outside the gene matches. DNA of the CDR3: TGTGCCAGCAGCCTCAAAGGACTAGCGGGCCTGGGGCAGTTCTTC. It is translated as CASSLKGLAGLGQFF.

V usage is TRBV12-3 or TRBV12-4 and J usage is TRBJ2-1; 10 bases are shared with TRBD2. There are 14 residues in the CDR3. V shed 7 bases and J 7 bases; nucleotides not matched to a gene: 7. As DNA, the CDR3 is TGTGCCAGCATTTCTAGCGGGAGTGGGAATGAGCAGTTCTTC. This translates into CASISSGSGNEQFF.

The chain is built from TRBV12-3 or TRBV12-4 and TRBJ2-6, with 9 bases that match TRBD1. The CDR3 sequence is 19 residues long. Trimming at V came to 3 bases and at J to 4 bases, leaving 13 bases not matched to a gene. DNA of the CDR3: TGTGCCAGCAGTTTCCCCGGGGACAGGGACCGGAGAGGGGCCAACGTCCTGACTTTC. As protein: CASSFPGDRDRRGANVLTF.

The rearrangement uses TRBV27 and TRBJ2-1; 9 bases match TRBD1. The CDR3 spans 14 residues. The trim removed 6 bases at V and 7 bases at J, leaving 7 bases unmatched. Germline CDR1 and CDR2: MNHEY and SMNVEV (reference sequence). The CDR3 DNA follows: TGTGCCAGCAGCCCCGGACAGGGGCTGAATGAGCAGTTCTTC. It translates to CASSPGQGLNEQFF.

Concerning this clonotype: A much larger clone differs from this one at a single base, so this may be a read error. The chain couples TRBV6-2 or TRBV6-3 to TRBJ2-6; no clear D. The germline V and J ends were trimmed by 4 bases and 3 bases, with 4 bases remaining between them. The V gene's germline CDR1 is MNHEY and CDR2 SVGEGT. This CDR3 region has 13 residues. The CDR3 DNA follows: TGTGCCAGCAGTTTTGGTGGGGCCAACGTCCTGACTTTC. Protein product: CASSFGGANVLTF.

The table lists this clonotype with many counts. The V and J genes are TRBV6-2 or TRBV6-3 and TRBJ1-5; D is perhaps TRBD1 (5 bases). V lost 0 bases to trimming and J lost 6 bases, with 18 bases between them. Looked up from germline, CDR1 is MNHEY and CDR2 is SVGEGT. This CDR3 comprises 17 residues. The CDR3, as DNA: TGTGCCAGCAGTTACTCAAGTGGGGCAGGGAGGCGTCAGCCCCAGCATTTT. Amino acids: CASSYSSGAGRRQPQHF.

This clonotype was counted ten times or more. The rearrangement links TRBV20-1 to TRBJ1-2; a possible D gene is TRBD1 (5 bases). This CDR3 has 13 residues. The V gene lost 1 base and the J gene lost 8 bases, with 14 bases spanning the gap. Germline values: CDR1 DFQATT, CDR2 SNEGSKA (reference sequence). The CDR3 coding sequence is TGCAGTGCTAGAGGGGGCAGAAGGCTGGGCTACACCTTC. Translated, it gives CSARGGRRLGYTF.

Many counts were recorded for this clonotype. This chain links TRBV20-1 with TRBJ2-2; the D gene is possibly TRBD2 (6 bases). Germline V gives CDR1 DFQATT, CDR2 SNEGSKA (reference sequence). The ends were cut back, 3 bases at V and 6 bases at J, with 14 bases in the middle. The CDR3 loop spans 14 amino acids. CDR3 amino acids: CSARDYRYAGELFF. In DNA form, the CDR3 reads TGCAGTGCTAGGGACTACCGATATGCCGGGGAGCTGTTTTTT.

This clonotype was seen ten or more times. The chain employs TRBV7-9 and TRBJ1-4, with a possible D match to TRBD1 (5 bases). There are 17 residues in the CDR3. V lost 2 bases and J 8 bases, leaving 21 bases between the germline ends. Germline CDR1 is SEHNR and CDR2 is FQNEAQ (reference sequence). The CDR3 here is CASSLSMLTRAPEKLFF. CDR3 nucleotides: TGTGCCAGCAGCTTATCAATGTTGACCAGGGCGCCCGAAAAACTGTTTTTT. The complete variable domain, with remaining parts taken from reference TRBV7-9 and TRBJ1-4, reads DTGVSQNPRHKITKRGQNVTFRCDPISEHNRLYWYRQTLGQGPEFLTYFQNEAQLEKSRLLSDRFSAERPKGSFSTLEIQRTEQGDSAMYLCASSLSMLTRAPEKLFFGSGTQLSVL.

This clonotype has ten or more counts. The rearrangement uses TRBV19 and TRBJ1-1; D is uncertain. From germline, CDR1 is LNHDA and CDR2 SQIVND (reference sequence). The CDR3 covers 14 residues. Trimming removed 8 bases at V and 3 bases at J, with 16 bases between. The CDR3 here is CASASGVVHTEAFF. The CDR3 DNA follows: TGTGCCAGTGCATCCGGGGTGGTGCACACTGAAGCTTTCTTT.

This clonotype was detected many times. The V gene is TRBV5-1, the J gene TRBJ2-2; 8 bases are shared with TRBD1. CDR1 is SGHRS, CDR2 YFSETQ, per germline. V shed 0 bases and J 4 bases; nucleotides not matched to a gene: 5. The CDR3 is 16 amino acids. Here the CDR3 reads CASSLGWQGATGELFF. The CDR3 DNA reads TGCGCCAGCAGCTTGGGTTGGCAGGGGGCCACCGGGGAGCTGTTTTTT.

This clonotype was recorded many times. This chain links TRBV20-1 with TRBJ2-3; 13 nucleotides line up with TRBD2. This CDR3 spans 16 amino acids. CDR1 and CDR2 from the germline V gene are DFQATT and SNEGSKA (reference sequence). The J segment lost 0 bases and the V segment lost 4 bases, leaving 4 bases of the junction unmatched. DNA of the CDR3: TGCAGTGCTATTGGGACTAGCGGGGTTAGCACAGATACGCAGTATTTT. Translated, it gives CSAIGTSGVSTDTQYF.

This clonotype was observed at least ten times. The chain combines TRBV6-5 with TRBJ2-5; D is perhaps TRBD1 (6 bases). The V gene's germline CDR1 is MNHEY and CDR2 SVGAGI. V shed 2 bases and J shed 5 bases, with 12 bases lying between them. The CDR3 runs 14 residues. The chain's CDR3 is CASSYIGGLETQYF. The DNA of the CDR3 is TGTGCCAGCAGTTACATAGGGGGTCTGGAGACCCAGTACTTC.

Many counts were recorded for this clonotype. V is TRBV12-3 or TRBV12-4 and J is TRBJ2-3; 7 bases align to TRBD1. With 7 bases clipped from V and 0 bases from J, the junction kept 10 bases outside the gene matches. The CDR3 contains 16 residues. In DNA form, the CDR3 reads TGTGCCAGCAATTCCCAAGGGACAGTTAGCACAGATACGCAGTATTTT. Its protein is CASNSQGTVSTDTQYF.

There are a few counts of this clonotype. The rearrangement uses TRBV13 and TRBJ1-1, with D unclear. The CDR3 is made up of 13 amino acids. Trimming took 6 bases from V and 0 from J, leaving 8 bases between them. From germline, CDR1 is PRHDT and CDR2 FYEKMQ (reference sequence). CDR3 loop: CASRSGLNTEAFF. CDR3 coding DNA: TGTGCCAGCAGGTCCGGGTTGAACACTGAAGCTTTCTTT.

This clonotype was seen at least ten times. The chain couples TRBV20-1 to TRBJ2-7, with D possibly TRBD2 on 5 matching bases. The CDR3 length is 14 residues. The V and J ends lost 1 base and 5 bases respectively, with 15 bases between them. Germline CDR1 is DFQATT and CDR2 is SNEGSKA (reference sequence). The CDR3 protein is CSARGYEGLHEQYF. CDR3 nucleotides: TGCAGTGCTAGAGGGTACGAGGGTCTGCACGAGCAGTACTTC.

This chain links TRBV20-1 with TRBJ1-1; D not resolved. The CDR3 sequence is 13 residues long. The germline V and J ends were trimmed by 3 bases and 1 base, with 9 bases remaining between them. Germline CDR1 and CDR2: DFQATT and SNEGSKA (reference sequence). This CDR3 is CSASGRPNTEAFF. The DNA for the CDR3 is TGCAGTGCTAGTGGACGGCCGAACACTGAAGCTTTCTTT.

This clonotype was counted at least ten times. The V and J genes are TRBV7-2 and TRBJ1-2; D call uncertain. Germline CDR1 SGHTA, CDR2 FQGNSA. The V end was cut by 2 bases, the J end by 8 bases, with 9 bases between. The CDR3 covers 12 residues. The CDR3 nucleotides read TGTGCCAGCAGCTTAAAGGAGTACGGCTACACCTTC. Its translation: CASSLKEYGYTF.

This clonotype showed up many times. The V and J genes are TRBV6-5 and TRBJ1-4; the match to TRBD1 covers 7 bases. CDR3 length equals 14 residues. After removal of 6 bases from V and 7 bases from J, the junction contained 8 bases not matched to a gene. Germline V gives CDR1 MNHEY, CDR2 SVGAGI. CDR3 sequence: CASRLGGGLEKLFF. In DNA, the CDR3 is TGTGCCAGCAGATTAGGGGGCGGGCTTGAAAAACTGTTTTTT.

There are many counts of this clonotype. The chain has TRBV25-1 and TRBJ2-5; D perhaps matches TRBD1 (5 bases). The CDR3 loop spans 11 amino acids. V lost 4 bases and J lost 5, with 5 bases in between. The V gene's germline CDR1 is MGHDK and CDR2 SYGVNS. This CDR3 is CASSGGETQYF. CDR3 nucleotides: TGTGCCAGCAGTGGGGGCGAGACCCAGTACTTC.

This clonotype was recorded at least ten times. The CDR3 nucleotides are TGTGCCACCGAGTCTGGGACCTACCAAACCTCCAACACTGAAGCTTTCTTT. Residues: CATESGTYQTSNTEAFF. The chain combines TRBV15 with TRBJ1-1; a weak D match, TRBD1 (5 bases). Per germline, CDR1 LNHNV and CDR2 YYDKDF (reference sequence). With 8 bases removed from V and 2 bases from J, the gap between germline ends came to 24 bases. The CDR3 runs 17 residues.